The source of this T cell receptor (beta chain) is a study of graft-versus-host responses after intestinal transplantation. The wider study: Recipients had transplants, and these were multivisceral, liver-intestinal, or isolated intestinal.

This table comes from immunoSEQ multiplex PCR, and its TCRdb copy is limited to in-frame clones, with some not included. Of about 85,000 clones in the sample, approximately 80% were seen once. This CDR3 contains 15 residues. Germline CDR1 and CDR2: ENHRY and SYGVKD. The germline V and J ends were trimmed by 0 bases and 3 bases, with 12 bases remaining between them. General observations from the study: Patients who carried graft-donor T cell macrochimerism also had high graft-versus-host to host-versus-graft clonal ratios in their allografts.

A note on this clone: Its antigen is unknown.

This chain connects TRBV10-3 to TRBJ2-7, with D perhaps matching TRBD2 (5 bases). The TCR sequence derives from a human donor who received an intestinal transplant. Specimen: unstimulated CD4+ T cells sorted from spleen or lymph node cells, collected before intestinal transplant. CDR3 coding DNA: TGTGCCATCAGTGAGTCGTCTAGCAGTCGCTACGAGCAGTACTTC. Translation gives CAISESSSSRYEQYF.